The rows below give T cell receptor beta chains drawn from one sample of a study of T-cell memory formation after mild COVID-19. TCRdb re-called the 5' RACE reads through MiXCR, storing one row per CDR3 protein. The sample yields fewer than 700,000 distinct CDR3 sequences, 20% to 25% seen once. What was sequenced was PBMCs or a T cell subset sorted from them (not recorded which). These receptors came from an adult woman who had mild COVID-19 (a few samples of this study predate the infection). Cell type and time point are not known. The CDR3 runs from the conserved cysteine through the conserved F or W. A D gene is named only where the DNA matches it firmly. Not all rows give a size; the values are once, few, many and, for expanded clones, a class.

V: TRBV6-5; D: TRBD1; size: NA; J: TRBJ1-3; CDR3: CATRQGVPGNTIYF; DNA: TGTGCCACCCGACAGGGAGTTCCTGGAAACACCATATATTTT
V: TRBV29-1; D: NA; size: NA; J: TRBJ2-1; CDR3: CSVDRVGNAGEQFF; DNA: TGCAGCGTTGATAGGGTGGGCAATGCGGGTGAGCAGTTCTTC
V: TRBV20-1; D: TRBD1; size: few; J: TRBJ2-1; CDR3: CSAETGGPYNEQFF; DNA: TGCAGTGCAGAGACAGGGGGCCCCTACAATGAGCAGTTCTTC
V: TRBV12-3/TRBV12-4; D: NA; size: NA; J: TRBJ1-2; CDR3: CASSPEGYYGYTF; DNA: TGTGCCAGCAGTCCGGAGGGGTACTATGGCTACACCTTC
V: TRBV7-9; D: NA; size: NA; J: TRBJ1-1; CDR3: CASSEGAEAFF; DNA: TGTGCCAGCAGCGAGGGGGCTGAAGCTTTCTTT
V: TRBV7-8; D: NA; size: many; J: TRBJ1-6; CDR3: CASSLANSPLHF; DNA: TGTGCCAGCAGCTTAGCCAATTCACCCCTCCACTTT
V: TRBV5-1; D: NA; size: NA; J: TRBJ2-5; CDR3: CASSSGHQRETQYF; DNA: TGCGCCAGCAGCTCGGGACACCAGCGTGAGACCCAGTACTTC
V: TRBV19; D: TRBD1; size: few; J: TRBJ2-1; CDR3: CASSDRVGEQFF; DNA: TGTGCCAGTAGTGACAGGGTTGGTGAGCAGTTCTTC
V: TRBV24-1; D: NA; size: NA; J: TRBJ2-2; CDR3: CATSDHGGAFAGELFF; DNA: TGTGCCACCAGTGACCACGGGGGCGCTTTTGCCGGGGAGCTGTTTTTT
V: TRBV7-3; D: TRBD2; size: few; J: TRBJ2-5; CDR3: CASSLAGGFGETQYF; DNA: TGTGCCAGCAGCTTAGCCGGGGGGTTTGGAGAGACCCAGTACTTC
V: TRBV7-9; D: TRBD1; size: few; J: TRBJ2-7; CDR3: CASSWGRDRAYEQYF; DNA: TGTGCCAGCAGCTGGGGCCGGGACAGGGCCTACGAGCAGTACTTC
V: TRBV6-5; D: NA; size: few; J: TRBJ1-1; CDR3: CASSAPGTFGAFF; DNA: TGTGCCAGCAGTGCTCCTGGGACATTCGGAGCTTTCTTT
V: TRBV2; D: TRBD1; size: few; J: TRBJ2-3; CDR3: CASSERGPRTDTQYF; DNA: TGTGCCAGCAGTGAGAGGGGGCCCCGCACAGATACGCAGTATTTT
V: TRBV7-2; D: TRBD2; size: many; J: TRBJ2-1; CDR3: CASSPTGREGRSEQFF; DNA: TGTGCCAGCAGCCCAACGGGGCGGGAGGGCCGTAGTGAGCAGTTCTTC
V: TRBV12-3/TRBV12-4; D: TRBD1; size: NA; J: TRBJ1-1; CDR3: CASSHGTAALRTEAFF; DNA: TGTGCCAGCAGTCACGGGACAGCGGCCTTGCGGACTGAAGCTTTCTTT
V: TRBV7-9; D: NA; size: many; J: TRBJ2-2; CDR3: CASSLAPAGALDLRNTGELFF; DNA: TGTGCCAGCAGCTTAGCCCCGGCGGGGGCCCTCGACCTCAGGAACACCGGGGAGCTGTTTTTT
V: TRBV5-4; D: NA; size: NA; J: TRBJ2-7; CDR3: CASSLLLDEQYF; DNA: TGTGCCAGCAGCCTTCTCCTGGACGAGCAGTACTTC
V: TRBV4-1; D: TRBD1; size: NA; J: TRBJ1-2; CDR3: CASSQGAGGNYGYTF; DNA: TGCGCCAGCAGCCAAGGGGCAGGGGGTAACTATGGCTACACCTTC
V: TRBV7-3; D: NA; size: NA; J: TRBJ2-3; CDR3: CASSSGPTILSTDTQYF; DNA: TGTGCCAGCAGCTCCGGACCAACCATCCTTAGCACAGATACGCAGTATTTT
V: TRBV5-1; D: NA; size: few; J: TRBJ1-1; CDR3: CASSLVGAPEAFF; DNA: TGCGCCAGCAGCTTGGTGGGGGCCCCTGAAGCTTTCTTT
V: TRBV7-2; D: TRBD2; size: NA; J: TRBJ2-2; CDR3: CASSLAGLAGGPNTGELFF; DNA: TGTGCCAGCAGCTTAGCGGGACTAGCGGGAGGTCCGAACACCGGGGAGCTGTTTTTT
V: TRBV9; D: NA; size: few; J: TRBJ2-7; CDR3: CASSVGSGSEQYF; DNA: TGTGCCAGCAGCGTGGGCAGTGGGAGCGAGCAGTACTTC
V: TRBV9; D: TRBD2; size: few; J: TRBJ2-3; CDR3: CASRSGRGEADTQYF; DNA: TGTGCCAGCAGAAGCGGGAGGGGAGAGGCAGATACGCAGTATTTT
V: TRBV3-1; D: TRBD1; size: few; J: TRBJ1-1; CDR3: CASSQDARQGRNTEAFF; DNA: TGTGCCAGCAGCCAAGATGCGCGACAGGGGAGAAACACTGAAGCTTTCTTT
V: TRBV5-1; D: TRBD1; size: few; J: TRBJ2-7; CDR3: CASSIDRGVTYEQYF; DNA: TGCGCCAGCAGCATCGACAGGGGCGTTACGTACGAGCAGTACTTC
V: TRBV5-1; D: NA; size: few; J: TRBJ1-2; CDR3: CASSPLGFNYGYTF; DNA: TGCGCCAGCAGCCCCCTTGGGTTTAACTATGGCTACACCTTC